These 31 T cell receptor beta chains were all obtained from the same sample, sequenced in a study of shared T cell receptors in the human thymus. Measured with immunoSEQ multiplex PCR; TCRdb has only the in-frame clones, and not every one. This table holds roughly 710,000 clones, approximately 85% found once. A further study also used this sample, focusing on human thymus T cells.

Sequencing was done on a sample of thymocytes. All receptors come from a girl under three years old with a congenital heart defect.

The chain joins TRBV4-1 to TRBJ2-1; 9 bases line up with TRBD2. Germline CDR1 reads MGHRA; CDR2 reads YSYEKL. This CDR3 contains 17 residues. J gave up 8 bases and V 1 base, and 12 bases lay outside the gene matches. The CDR3 sequence is CASSQVGRASGAYEQFF. CDR3 bases: TGCGCCAGCAGCCAAGTAGGTCGGGCTAGCGGGGCATATGAGCAGTTCTTC.

The chain uses TRBV13 and TRBJ2-5, with 7 bases aligning to TRBD2. This CDR3 has 15 amino acids. CDR1 PRHDT and CDR2 FYEKMQ come from the germline V gene (reference sequence). Trimming removed 5 bases from V and 4 bases from J; junction bases left unmatched: 10. For the CDR3, the DNA is TGTGCCAGCAGCCGCGCCGGGGGGTGGAGAGAGACCCAGTACTTC. It yields the protein CASSRAGGWRETQYF.

About this clone itself: The same CDR3 arises from other DNA sequences in this sample as well. V gene TRBV27 combines with J gene TRBJ1-6; 8 bases are a match to TRBD1. The germline CDR1 and CDR2 sequences are MNHEY and SMNVEV (reference sequence). CDR3 length: 17 amino acids. Trimming cost V 4 bases and J 6 bases; bases outside gene matches: 11. CDR3 DNA sequence: TGTGCCAGCAGTTCGCTCCAGGGGGCGAGCATTAATTCACCCCTCCACTTT. Translating it yields CASSSLQGASINSPLHF.

This rearrangement joins TRBV5-1 to TRBJ2-7; D is ambiguous. This CDR3 has 13 amino acids. Deletions cut 4 bases from V and 4 bases from J, with 12 bases between. Germline V CDR1 and CDR2: SGHRS, YFSETQ. The DNA for the CDR3 is TGCGCCAGCAGCCCGAGGAATGCTTACGAGCAGTACTTC. Amino acid sequence: CASSPRNAYEQYF. The entire variable domain, with the rest obtained from reference TRBV5-1 and TRBJ2-7, is as follows: KAGVTQTPRYLIKTRGQQVTLSCSPISGHRSVSWYQQTPGQGLQFLFEYFSETQRNKGNFPGRFSGRQFSNSRSEMNVSTLELGDSALYLCASSPRNAYEQYFGPGTRLTVT.

V is TRBV4-2 and J is TRBJ2-1; 8 bases are a match to TRBD1. J lost 4 bases, V lost 3 bases, and 14 bases had no gene match. Germline CDR1 and CDR2: LGHNA and YNFKEQ. This CDR3 has 18 residues. The CDR3 nucleotides are TGTGCCAGCAGCCAGACCCAGTCCCAGGGGGCGAGGTACAATGAGCAGTTCTTC. Encoded protein: CASSQTQSQGARYNEQFF.

The chain couples TRBV7-9 to TRBJ1-4, with unresolved D. V dropped 2 bases and J dropped 0 bases, with 4 bases sitting between them. The CDR3 sequence is 14 residues long. CDR1 and CDR2 (germline): SEHNR, FQNEAQ (reference sequence). The CDR3 spells CASSLPATNEKLFF. The CDR3, as DNA: TGTGCCAGCAGCTTACCCGCAACTAATGAAAAACTGTTTTTT.

V gene TRBV4-1 combines with J gene TRBJ2-5; TRBD2 matches at 7 bases. Per the germline V gene, CDR1 is MGHRA and CDR2 is YSYEKL. The CDR3 has 14 amino acids. Trimming removed 0 bases from V and 3 bases from J; junction bases left unmatched: 1. As DNA, the CDR3 is TGCGCCAGCAGCCAAGACCGGGGGGAAGAGACCCAGTACTTC. It codes for CASSQDRGEETQYF.

This chain joins TRBV7-9 and TRBJ2-3; 9 positions agree with TRBD1. The germline CDR1 and CDR2 sequences are SEHNR and FQNEAQ (reference sequence). This CDR3 has 18 amino acids. The junction had 19 bases not matched to a gene; V was cut back by 8 bases and J by 4 bases. CDR3 in DNA: TGTGCCAGCTTCGGGATTATAAGTGGGGACAGGGACTCAGATACGCAGTATTTT. Its protein product is CASFGIISGDRDSDTQYF.

This chain uses TRBV19 with TRBJ2-2; TRBD1 agrees at 8 bases. Germline CDR1 is LNHDA and CDR2 is SQIVND (reference sequence). J was trimmed by 6 bases and V by 5 bases; bases with no gene match: 5. The CDR3 extends over 14 amino acids. For the CDR3, the DNA is TGTGCCAGTAGTCCCGACAGGGGTCCCGGGGAGCTGTTTTTT. It translates to CASSPDRGPGELFF.

The V and J genes are TRBV6-1 and TRBJ2-1; D possibly corresponds to TRBD1 (6 bases). Germline lookup yields CDR1 MNHNS and CDR2 SASEGT. The V gene lost 6 bases and the J gene lost 7 bases, with 13 bases spanning the gap. The length of the CDR3 is 13 residues. CDR3 sequence: CASSVKQGNEQFF. CDR3 coding DNA: TGTGCCAGCAGCGTCAAACAGGGAAATGAGCAGTTCTTC.

This sequence joins TRBV5-4 and TRBJ1-1; 7 nucleotides match TRBD1. This CDR3 region has 17 residues. Germline trimming cut 4 bases from V and 3 bases from J; bases unmatched to any gene: 15. Germline CDR1 and CDR2: SGHNT and YYREEE (reference sequence). The CDR3 sequence is CASSPETGRRADTEAFF. CDR3 sequence (DNA): TGTGCCAGCAGCCCGGAGACAGGGCGTCGAGCGGACACTGAAGCTTTCTTT.

The genes are TRBV28 and TRBJ1-2, with D possibly matching TRBD1 (6 bases). The germline gives CDR1 MDHEN, CDR2 SYDVKM. V lost 5 bases and J 3 bases, leaving 22 bases between the germline ends. The CDR3 consists of 17 residues. CDR3 coding DNA: TGTGCCAGCAGTCCGTACGACAGGCCCAACCTCTACTATGGCTACACCTTC. Amino acid sequence: CASSPYDRPNLYYGYTF.

This clone has a single count. The rearrangement joins TRBV28 to TRBJ1-5; D might be TRBD1 (6 bases). V was pared by 4 bases and J by 4 bases, with 23 bases between. Germline assignment: CDR1 MDHEN and CDR2 SYDVKM. CDR3 size: 18 residues. CDR3 protein: CASSSPGRSGEGNQPQHF. In nucleotides, the CDR3 is TGTGCCAGCAGTTCCCCGGGGAGATCAGGGGAGGGGAATCAGCCCCAGCATTTT.

The chain recombines TRBV7-9 with TRBJ1-1, with 7 nucleotides matching TRBD1. Looked up from germline, CDR1 is SEHNR and CDR2 is FQNEAQ (reference sequence). Losses at the gene ends were 5 bases for V and 5 bases for J; bases not matched to a gene: 11. This CDR3 region has 15 residues. In nucleotides, the CDR3 is TGTGCCAGCAGCCTACCGACAGGGCCGGGGACTGAAGCTTTCTTT. Protein sequence: CASSLPTGPGTEAFF.

CDR3 loop: CSVEGGADFYEKLFF. CDR3 nucleotide sequence: TGCAGCGTTGAGGGGGGGGCGGACTTCTATGAAAAACTGTTTTTT. This chain connects TRBV29-1 to TRBJ1-4; possible D gene TRBD1, 6 bases. Trimming took off 3 bases at V and 6 bases at J, with 17 bases between the two ends. This CDR3 comprises 15 residues. The germline CDR1 and CDR2 sequences are SQVTM and ANQGSEA.

This clone came up once. V and J are TRBV11-2 and TRBJ2-5, with D possibly being TRBD1 (5 bases). In germline, CDR1 is SGHAT, CDR2 FQNNGV. This CDR3 has 15 residues. V shed 0 bases and J shed 2 bases, with 10 bases lying between them. CDR3 nucleotides: TGTGCCAGCAGCTTAGATAGGGGTAATCAAGAGACCCAGTACTTC. The encoded protein is CASSLDRGNQETQYF. Full variable domain (missing parts from reference TRBV11-2 and TRBJ2-5): EAGVAQSPRYKIIEKRQSVAFWCNPISGHATLYWYQQILGQGPKLLIQFQNNGVVDDSQLPKDRFSAERLKGVDSTLKIQPAKLEDSAVYLCASSLDRGNQETQYFGPGTRLLVL.

The gene calls are TRBV6-5 and TRBJ1-2; D is uncertain. This CDR3 region has 12 residues. The V gene's germline CDR1 is MNHEY and CDR2 SVGAGI. The V end lost 10 bases, the J end lost 3 bases, and 12 bases lay between the germline ends. CDR3 amino acids: CATSVPYYGYTF. CDR3 coding DNA: TGTGCCACCAGCGTCCCCTACTATGGCTACACCTTC.

The gene calls are TRBV7-2 and TRBJ2-7; TRBD1 matches 8 bases. J lost 4 bases, V lost 5 bases, and 13 bases had no gene match. Germline values: CDR1 SGHTA, CDR2 FQGNSA. The CDR3 consists of 16 residues. DNA of the CDR3: TGTGCCAGCAGCCCCCGGCCGGACAGGGTTTCATACGAGCAGTACTTC. This translates into CASSPRPDRVSYEQYF.

The CDR3 is CASSVTGQTQNTEAFF. CDR3 DNA: TGTGCCAGCAGCGTAACGGGACAGACCCAGAACACTGAAGCTTTCTTT. J is TRBJ1-1 and V is TRBV14; 7 bases fit TRBD1. V gave up 5 bases and J gave up 1 base; unmatched junction bases: 10. CDR3 length: 16 amino acids. Germline V gene lookup returns CDR1 SGHDN and CDR2 FVKESK.

V usage is TRBV7-6 and J usage is TRBJ2-1; D perhaps matches TRBD2 (5 bases). CDR3 size: 15 residues. The ends were cut back, 6 bases at V and 5 bases at J, with 17 bases in the middle. Germline assignment: CDR1 SGHVS and CDR2 FNYEAQ. For the CDR3, the DNA is TGTGCCAGCAGTCCGACCGGGATTGCAAACAATGAGCAGTTCTTC. Amino acids: CASSPTGIANNEQFF.

The V gene is TRBV14, the J gene TRBJ2-3, with 8 bases that match TRBD1. The CDR3 covers 17 residues. Germline CDR1 and CDR2: SGHDN and FVKESK. The trim removed 2 bases at V and 4 bases at J, leaving 11 bases unmatched. The chain's CDR3 is CASSQSQGARTPDTQYF. The CDR3 bases are TGTGCCAGCAGCCAATCTCAGGGGGCGCGAACCCCAGATACGCAGTATTTT.

This sequence joins TRBV19 and TRBJ1-5; D call uncertain. Per the germline V gene, CDR1 is LNHDA and CDR2 is SQIVND (reference sequence). The germline V and J ends were trimmed by 1 base and 9 bases, with 19 bases remaining between them. The CDR3 is made up of 16 amino acids. The CDR3 protein is CASSIGPVEGGRPQHF. The CDR3 region has the DNA TGTGCCAGTAGTATAGGTCCCGTTGAAGGAGGGAGGCCCCAGCATTTT.

The gene calls are TRBV6-4 and TRBJ2-2; D is uncertain. Trimming pared 1 base from V and 6 bases from J, leaving 9 bases between. The CDR3 consists of 14 residues. Looked up from germline, CDR1 is MRHNA and CDR2 is SNTAGT. This CDR3 is CASSDWHFPGELFF. The CDR3 DNA sequence: TGTGCCAGCAGTGACTGGCATTTCCCCGGGGAGCTGTTTTTT.

The V and J genes are TRBV4-1 and TRBJ1-2; weak D call: TRBD1 (6 bases). CDR1 and CDR2 (germline): MGHRA, YSYEKL. V gave up 0 bases and J gave up 4 bases, with 18 bases separating them. This CDR3 region has 17 residues. DNA for the CDR3: TGCGCCAGCAGCCAAGACGGCCCCGAAGGGGGAACCTATGGCTACACCTTC. Translated: CASSQDGPEGGTYGYTF.

Of note for this clone: Additional DNA sequences in this sample encode the identical CDR3. The chain has TRBV9 and TRBJ1-2; no reliable D call. There are 15 residues in the CDR3. Germline V gene sequence: CDR1 SGDLS, CDR2 YYNGEE. V lost 4 bases, J lost 3 bases, and 16 bases lay in between. CDR3 region: CASSLDGALDYGYTF. The CDR3 DNA reads as TGTGCCAGCAGCTTAGACGGAGCTTTAGACTATGGCTACACCTTC.

This clone has more than one count but fewer than ten. The chain is built from TRBV5-1 and TRBJ2-4; 8 nucleotides match TRBD1. Germline values: CDR1 SGHRS, CDR2 YFSETQ. J lost 4 bases, V lost 0 bases, and 6 bases had no gene match. The CDR3 contains 16 residues. DNA of the CDR3: TGCGCCAGCAGCTTGGCCGGAGACAGGGGAAAAAACATTCAGTACTTC. Translated, it gives CASSLAGDRGKNIQYF.

V and J are TRBV4-1 and TRBJ2-5, with D possibly matching TRBD2 (5 bases). Matching the DNA end better, TRBJ2-7 makes the J call doubtful. The CDR3 spans 13 residues. Germline lookup yields CDR1 MGHRA and CDR2 YSYEKL. CDR3 loop: CASSPQAAYEQYF. CDR3 nucleotides: TGCGCCAGCAGCCCCCAAGCGGCATACGAGCAGTACTTC.

The V call is TRBV15, the J call TRBJ2-5; 9 nucleotides line up with TRBD2. This CDR3 region has 23 residues. Germline values: CDR1 LNHNV, CDR2 YYDKDF (reference sequence). J gave up 2 bases and V 0 bases, and 25 bases lay outside the gene matches. The CDR3 reads CATSRDWALAGAFTVVRQETQYF. CDR3 nucleotide sequence: TGTGCCACCAGCAGAGATTGGGCGTTAGCGGGGGCCTTTACCGTCGTCAGGCAAGAGACCCAGTACTTC.

The chain is built from TRBV5-6 and TRBJ2-7, with D perhaps matching TRBD2 (6 bases). CDR1 and CDR2 (germline): SGHDT, YYEEEE. Trimming took 4 bases from V and 0 from J, leaving 17 bases between them. CDR3 length: 16 amino acids. CDR3 region: CASSPRDSGLSYEQYF. For the CDR3, the DNA is TGTGCCAGCAGCCCCCGTGATAGCGGCCTCTCCTACGAGCAGTACTTC.

As DNA, the CDR3 is TGTGCTAGTGGTTTGGTAATAGGGACAGGGCCCACTGAAGCTTTCTTT. Its translation is CASGLVIGTGPTEAFF. The rearrangement links TRBV12-5 to TRBJ1-1, with 9 bases aligning to TRBD1. CDR3 size: 16 residues. Germline values: CDR1 LGHNT, CDR2 FRNRAP. V was clipped by 0 bases and J by 4 bases; unmatched bases: 6. Full variable domain (outside the CDR3, taken from reference TRBV12-5 and TRBJ1-1): DARVTQTPRHKVTEMGQEVTMRCQPILGHNTVFWYRQTMMQGLELLAYFRNRAPLDDSGMPKDRFSAEMPDATLATLKIQPSEPRDSAVYFCASGLVIGTGPTEAFFGQGTRLTVV.

The chain couples TRBV13 to TRBJ2-7; maybe TRBD2 (5 bases). Germline V gene lookup returns CDR1 PRHDT and CDR2 FYEKMQ (reference sequence). The V gene lost 0 bases and the J gene lost 3 bases, with 9 bases spanning the gap. CDR3 size: 14 residues. The CDR3 nucleotides are TGTGCCAGCAGCTTAGGGGAACGGGGCTACGAGCAGTACTTC. Translated, it gives CASSLGERGYEQYF.